This record covers a single T cell receptor (beta chain). Its antigen is undetermined. TCRdb reprocessed the 5' RACE reads via MiXCR and lists one record per CDR3 protein. The sample lists around 330,000 distinct CDR3 sequences, roughly 3.5% occurring once. V was cut by 0 bases and J by 0 bases, with 4 bases left in between. The germline V gene encodes CDR1 SGDLS and CDR2 YYNGEE. The CDR3 extends over 15 amino acids. This record belongs to a study of T cells after yellow fever vaccination. Broader study findings: Post-booster repertoires contained most primary-vaccination clones again (approximately 97% CD4, about 90% CD8). Among all clonotypes, a small share was observed in both CD4 and CD8 compartments. Faster peaking, at day 5 versus 15, marked a secondary response that was weaker.

This sequence originates from a young man who received the YFV17D yellow fever vaccine. This sequence joins TRBV9 and TRBJ2-6, with no clear D. The specimen was PBMCs, collected on the day of the yellow fever booster vaccination. CDR3 in amino acids: CASSVESSGANVLTF. In nucleotides, the CDR3 is TGTGCCAGCAGCGTAGAAAGCTCTGGGGCCAACGTCCTGACTTTC.